The TCR beta chain described here comes from a study of blood T cells in healthy people across ages. A J-beta primer mix and a sample-barcoded 5' primer were used in a second PCR of about 7 to 11 cycles. TCRdb itself ran the 5' RACE reads through MiXCR, one entry per CDR3 protein. This table holds roughly 2 million distinct CDR3 sequences, 40% to 55% found once. Germline V gene lookup returns CDR1 MNHNS and CDR2 SASEGT. This CDR3 is 14 amino acids long. V lost 8 bases, J lost 3 bases, and 15 bases lay in between. The genes are TRBV6-1 and TRBJ2-3; tentatively, D is TRBD2 (6 bases). Sequencing input: blood. The sequence was collected from a woman between 40 and 55 years old in good health. CDR3 DNA sequence: TGTGCCAGCTCGAGACTTGGGGGGACAGATACGCAGTATTTT. Amino acid sequence: CASSRLGGTDTQYF.